What follows are 28 T cell receptor beta chains derived from one specimen sequenced in a study of blood T cell repertoires in COVID-19. Here immunoSEQ multiplex PCR was the method, and the copy in TCRdb shows in-frame clones only, minus some. The sample shows around 280,000 clones, roughly 86% of them seen only once. The sequenced material came from peripheral blood. All receptors derive from a woman aged 25 to 39 with COVID-19, enrolled during active disease.

The V call is TRBV5-6, the J call TRBJ1-1, with D tentatively TRBD1 (6 bases). From germline, CDR1 is SGHDT and CDR2 YYEEEE. CDR3 length equals 16 residues. V was trimmed by 0 bases and J by 3 bases, leaving 15 bases between them. The CDR3 bases are TGTGCCAGCAGCTTGGCCGTCGACAGGTGGGACACTGAAGCTTTCTTT. Translation gives CASSLAVDRWDTEAFF. The whole variable domain, remainder taken from reference TRBV5-6 and TRBJ1-1, is DAGVTQSPTHLIKTRGQQVTLRCSPKSGHDTVSWYQQALGQGPQFIFQYYEEEERQRGNFPDRFSGHQFPNYSSELNVNALLLGDSALYLCASSLAVDRWDTEAFFGQGTRLTVV.

This clone occurred once. The chain has TRBV11-2 and TRBJ1-2, with a possible D match to TRBD1 (6 bases). CDR1 is SGHAT, CDR2 FQNNGV, per germline. The CDR3 is 15 residues long. The ends were cut back, 2 bases at V and 4 bases at J, with 14 bases in the middle. As DNA, the CDR3 is TGTGCCAGCAGCTTATTAGGGGGTTCGAGCTATGGCTACACCTTC. This sequence encodes CASSLLGGSSYGYTF. The full variable domain, its missing parts supplied by reference TRBV11-2 and TRBJ1-2, is EAGVAQSPRYKIIEKRQSVAFWCNPISGHATLYWYQQILGQGPKLLIQFQNNGVVDDSQLPKDRFSAERLKGVDSTLKIQPAKLEDSAVYLCASSLLGGSSYGYTFGSGTRLTVV.

This clone was detected once. The chain combines TRBV7-9 with TRBJ2-1, with a possible D match to TRBD2 (6 bases). This CDR3 has 15 residues. CDR1 and CDR2 (germline): SEHNR, FQNEAQ (reference sequence). Deletions cut 1 base from V and 5 bases from J, with 12 bases between. CDR3 DNA: TGTGCCAGCAGCTTAGGACTGGGCGGGGACAATGAGCAGTTCTTC. It encodes CASSLGLGGDNEQFF.

This chain uses TRBV2 with TRBJ2-2, with 8 nucleotides matching TRBD2. V was pared by 3 bases and J by 3 bases, with 6 bases of the junction left unmatched. Looked up from germline, CDR1 is SNHLY and CDR2 is FYNNEI. This CDR3 spans 16 amino acids. CDR3 protein: CASSDREGSYTGELFF. CDR3 in DNA: TGTGCCAGCAGTGATCGGGAGGGCTCGTACACCGGGGAGCTGTTTTTT.

V gene TRBV30 combines with J gene TRBJ1-4; 8 bases align to TRBD1. The V and J ends lost 2 bases and 8 bases, in that order; junction bases with no gene match: 4. CDR3 size: 13 residues. Germline lookup yields CDR1 GTSNPN and CDR2 SVGIG (reference sequence). DNA of the CDR3: TGTGCCTGGAGTCAGACAGGGGTAGAAAAACTGTTTTTT. Translated, it gives CAWSQTGVEKLFF.

This clone was seen once. This rearrangement joins TRBV6-5 to TRBJ1-3; D remains unclear. This CDR3 has 14 residues. The ends were cut back, 6 bases at V and 0 bases at J, with 9 bases in the middle. Germline V lookup: CDR1 MNHEY, CDR2 SVGAGI. CDR3 nucleotides: TGTGCCAGCAGCTGGGCGCACTCTGGAAACACCATATATTTT. Amino acid sequence: CASSWAHSGNTIYF.

This clone occurred once. The V call is TRBV5-4, the J call TRBJ2-1; 13 nucleotides match TRBD2. Looked up from germline, CDR1 is SGHNT and CDR2 is YYREEE (reference sequence). The ends lost 2 bases at V and 0 bases at J; junction bases unmatched: 11. This CDR3 has 20 residues. The CDR3 loop reads CASSFRGRTSGGDSYNEQFF. CDR3 nucleotide sequence: TGTGCCAGCAGCTTTCGGGGACGGACTAGCGGGGGAGACTCCTACAATGAGCAGTTCTTC.

This chain connects TRBV5-1 to TRBJ2-6, with 10 bases matching TRBD2. Trimming cost V 5 bases and J 2 bases; bases outside gene matches: 13. The CDR3 loop spans 19 amino acids. In germline, CDR1 is SGHRS, CDR2 YFSETQ. The CDR3 DNA sequence: TGCGCCAGCAGTCTTCGGGCTAGCGGGGGTAAGGCTGGGGCCAACGTCCTGACTTTC. Its protein is CASSLRASGGKAGANVLTF.

The chain carries TRBV15 and TRBJ2-5, with D possibly TRBD1 on 5 matching bases. CDR1 and CDR2 (germline): LNHNV, YYDKDF (reference sequence). The V end was cut by 5 bases, the J end by 3 bases, with 16 bases between. The CDR3 runs 15 residues. The CDR3 nucleotides read TGTGCCACCAGCCGCAGAAGGGGAACTAAAGAGACCCAGTACTTC. This codes for CATSRRRGTKETQYF.

The chain links TRBV11-2 to TRBJ1-1; TRBD1 matches at 8 bases. CDR3 length: 17 residues. Germline CDR1 and CDR2: SGHAT and FQNNGV. V was pared by 2 bases and J by 0 bases, with 8 bases of the junction left unmatched. This chain's CDR3 is CASSLHRTGSMNTEAFF. CDR3 DNA sequence: TGTGCCAGCAGCTTACATCGGACAGGGAGCATGAACACTGAAGCTTTCTTT.

The chain carries TRBV27 and TRBJ2-7, with 10 bases identical to TRBD1. After removal of 5 bases from V and 4 bases from J, the junction contained 8 bases not matched to a gene. In germline, CDR1 is MNHEY, CDR2 SMNVEV (reference sequence). The CDR3 runs to 15 residues. The CDR3 here is CASSPRTGGKYEQYF. As DNA, the CDR3 is TGTGCCAGCAGTCCCCGGACAGGGGGAAAATACGAGCAGTACTTC.

The gene calls are TRBV2 and TRBJ2-2; 8 bases map to TRBD2. V dropped 6 bases and J dropped 8; count of bases not matched to a gene: 11. Germline V gene data show CDR1 as SNHLY and CDR2 as FYNNEI. The CDR3 is 15 amino acids. The CDR3 region is CASSANRGGPGELFF. CDR3 DNA sequence: TGTGCCAGCAGCGCTAACCGGGGGGGCCCGGGGGAGCTGTTTTTT.

The rearrangement uses TRBV10-2 and TRBJ2-5, with 9 bases lining up with TRBD2. CDR1 and CDR2 (germline): WSHSY, SAAADI. This CDR3 region has 17 residues. V shed 2 bases and J 5 bases; nucleotides not matched to a gene: 12. The CDR3 region has the DNA TGCGCCAGCAGTGAGGGAGTAGCGGGGGTACGTGAGGAGACCCAGTACTTC. Protein product: CASSEGVAGVREETQYF.

The CDR3 protein is CASSWPPPGFEAFF. The CDR3 coding sequence is TGTGCCAGCAGTTGGCCACCCCCAGGGTTCGAAGCTTTCTTT. The V and J genes are TRBV28 and TRBJ1-1; a weak D match, TRBD1 (5 bases). This CDR3 spans 14 amino acids. CDR1 and CDR2 (germline): MDHEN, SYDVKM. Trimming shortened V by 4 bases and J by 8 bases, and 17 bases separated the two germline ends.

The V and J genes are TRBV19 and TRBJ2-7, with D perhaps matching TRBD2 (5 bases). V was trimmed by 8 bases and J by 0 bases, leaving 14 bases between them. This CDR3 contains 14 residues. Germline V gene lookup returns CDR1 LNHDA and CDR2 SQIVND (reference sequence). CDR3 coding DNA: TGTGCCAGTTCTACAGCTACTAGCTCCTACGAGCAGTACTTC. This gives the protein CASSTATSSYEQYF.

The chain joins TRBV5-4 to TRBJ2-5, with 12 bases identical to TRBD1. The CDR3 totals 16 residues. The J segment lost 0 bases and the V segment lost 3 bases, leaving 3 bases of the junction unmatched. Germline V lookup: CDR1 SGHNT, CDR2 YYREEE (reference sequence). This CDR3 is CASSSGQGAYQETQYF. In DNA, the CDR3 is TGTGCCAGCAGCTCGGGACAGGGGGCATACCAAGAGACCCAGTACTTC.

The chain recombines TRBV7-6 with TRBJ1-1; 9 bases match TRBD1. The germline V gene encodes CDR1 SGHVS and CDR2 FNYEAQ. This CDR3 is built from 16 residues. Trimming cost V 5 bases and J 6 bases; bases outside gene matches: 13. The CDR3 DNA is TGTGCCAGCAGCCATCCCCGAGACAGGGGGATAGCTGAAGCTTTCTTT. Its protein is CASSHPRDRGIAEAFF.

This chain links TRBV7-6 with TRBJ2-5, with 7 bases matching TRBD2. Per germline, CDR1 SGHVS and CDR2 FNYEAQ. The CDR3 sequence is 14 residues long. The V and J ends lost 0 bases and 3 bases, in that order; junction bases with no gene match: 1. The CDR3 reads CASSLAGGKETQYF. In nucleotides, the CDR3 is TGTGCCAGCAGCTTAGCGGGGGGGAAAGAGACCCAGTACTTC.

A single count supports this clone. CDR3 DNA sequence: TGTGCCTGGACGCCAGGGAACACCGGGGAGCTGTTTTTT. It is translated as CAWTPGNTGELFF. The chain employs TRBV30 and TRBJ2-2; unclear D gene. This CDR3 has 13 residues. Germline V gives CDR1 GTSNPN, CDR2 SVGIG (reference sequence). Trimming shortened V by 4 bases and J by 1 base, and 7 bases separated the two germline ends. The complete variable domain, with remaining parts taken from reference TRBV30 and TRBJ2-2, reads SQTIHQWPATLVQPVGSPLSLECTVEGTSNPNLYWYRQAAGRGLQLLFYSVGIGQISSEVPQNLSASRPQDRQFILSSKKLLLSDSGFYLCAWTPGNTGELFFGEGSRLTVL.

The chain carries TRBV7-6 and TRBJ2-5; 7 bases are shared with TRBD1. Germline V lookup: CDR1 SGHVS, CDR2 FNYEAQ. The CDR3 sequence is 17 residues long. V was clipped by 4 bases and J by 2 bases; unmatched bases: 13. CDR3 DNA: TGTGCCAGCAGCTCAAGGGGGCTTGTAGGCCGACAAGAGACCCAGTACTTC. The encoded protein is CASSSRGLVGRQETQYF.

The V gene is TRBV21-1, the J gene TRBJ2-7; TRBD2 is the table's D call and was not checked against the DNA. TRBV21-1 is a documented pseudogene. The CDR3 consists of 11 residues. CDR3 bases: TGTGCCAGTCCGGGGGACTACGAGCAGTACTTC. It yields the protein CASPGDYEQYF.

The chain joins TRBV29-1 to TRBJ1-1; no clear D gene. V was cut by 2 bases and J by 4 bases, with 17 bases left in between. The germline V gene has CDR1 SQVTM and CDR2 ANQGSEA. The CDR3 spans 15 residues. The DNA for the CDR3 is TGCAGCGTTGAATTTGTTAGTCGTCGGGGCACTGAAGCTTTCTTT. Protein sequence: CSVEFVSRRGTEAFF.

The J gene is TRBJ2-7, the V gene TRBV20-1; 7 bases are shared with TRBD1. Germline loops: CDR1 DFQATT, CDR2 SNEGSKA (reference sequence). The V gene end was trimmed by 3 bases and the J gene end by 2 bases; junction bases not matched to a gene: 10. The CDR3 totals 15 residues. The DNA of the CDR3 is TGCAGTGCTAGTTATGGTGGTCAGGGGGCCTACGAGCAGTACTTC. As protein: CSASYGGQGAYEQYF.

The chain joins TRBV15 to TRBJ2-3, with a possible D match to TRBD2 (6 bases). Trimming left V 0 bases short and J 2 bases short, with 15 bases between. Germline V gene data show CDR1 as LNHNV and CDR2 as YYDKDF (reference sequence). CDR3 length: 17 residues. The CDR3 nucleotides are TGTGCCACCAGCAGAGATTATGGCGGGATTAACACAGATACGCAGTATTTT. Protein sequence: CATSRDYGGINTDTQYF.

Only a few counts were recorded for this clone. This chain links TRBV7-9 with TRBJ2-2; D is perhaps TRBD1 (6 bases). The CDR3 has 16 residues. V was shortened by 5 bases and J by 1 base, with 14 bases between the two germline ends. Germline CDR1 and CDR2: SEHNR and FQNEAQ (reference sequence). CDR3 loop: CASSQADRLNTGELFF. CDR3 nucleotide sequence: TGTGCCAGCAGCCAGGCGGACAGATTGAACACCGGGGAGCTGTTTTTT.

The chain has TRBV27 and TRBJ2-2; 11 bases match TRBD1. Trimming cost V 8 bases and J 4 bases; bases outside gene matches: 9. This CDR3 is built from 16 residues. The V gene's germline CDR1 is MNHEY and CDR2 SMNVEV (reference sequence). For the CDR3, the DNA is TGTGCCAGCGGGCGGACAGGGGGCGCGGTCACCGGGGAGCTGTTTTTT. Its translation is CASGRTGGAVTGELFF.

V gene TRBV3-1 (or the pseudogene TRBV3-2) combines with J gene TRBJ2-7, with D possibly matching TRBD2 (5 bases). The CDR3 consists of 14 residues. V gave up 0 bases and J gave up 6 bases, with 12 bases separating them. Germline CDR1 and CDR2: LGHDT and YNNKEL (reference sequence). Here the CDR3 DNA reads TGTGCCAGCAGCCAAGATCGGCGAGGGAGCGAGCAGTACTTC. It codes for CASSQDRRGSEQYF.

The rearrangement uses TRBV3-1 (or the pseudogene TRBV3-2) and TRBJ2-7, with 11 bases that match TRBD1. Trimming at V came to 4 bases and at J to 2 bases, leaving 7 bases not matched to a gene. The CDR3 sequence is 16 residues long. Germline V gene lookup returns CDR1 LGHDT and CDR2 YNNKEL (reference sequence). The CDR3, as DNA: TGTGCCAGCAGCCTAGACCGGGACAGGGGGGCCTACGAGCAGTACTTC. Protein sequence: CASSLDRDRGAYEQYF.